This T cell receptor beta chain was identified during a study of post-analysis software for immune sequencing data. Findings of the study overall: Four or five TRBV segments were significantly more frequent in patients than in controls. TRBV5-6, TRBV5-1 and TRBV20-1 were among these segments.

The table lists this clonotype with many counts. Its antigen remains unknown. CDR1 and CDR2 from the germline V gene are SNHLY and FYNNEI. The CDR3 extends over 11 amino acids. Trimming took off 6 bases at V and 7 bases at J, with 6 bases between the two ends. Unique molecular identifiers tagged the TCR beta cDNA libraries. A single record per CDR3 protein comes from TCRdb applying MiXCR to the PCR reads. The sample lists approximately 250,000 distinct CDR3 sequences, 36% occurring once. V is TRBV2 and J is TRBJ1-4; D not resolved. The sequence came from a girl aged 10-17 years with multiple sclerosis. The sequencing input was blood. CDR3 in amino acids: CASRGLEKLFF. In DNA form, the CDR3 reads TGTGCCAGCAGGGGCCTTGAAAAACTGTTTTTT. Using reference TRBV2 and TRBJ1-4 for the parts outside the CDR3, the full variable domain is EPEVTQTPSHQVTQMGQEVILRCVPISNHLYFYWYRQILGQKVEFLVSFYNNEISEKSEIFDDQFSVERPDGSNFTLKIRSTKLEDSAMYFCASRGLEKLFFGSGTQLSVL.